The 14 T cell receptor beta chains below come from one sample, sequenced in a study of cytotoxic CD8 clonotypes in ibrutinib-treated CLL. Here immunoSEQ multiplex PCR was the method, and the copy in TCRdb shows in-frame clones only, minus some. The table has tens of thousands of clones, about 82% seen once. The sequencing used PBMCs, collected before ibrutinib treatment. The receptors were gathered from a human donor with chronic lymphocytic leukemia.

The CDR3 nucleotides are TGCGCCAGCAGCTCCTTTAGCGGGAGTGGGCGCGAGCAGTACTTC. Protein sequence: CASSSFSGSGREQYF. The chain recombines TRBV5-1 with TRBJ2-7; 9 bases are shared with TRBD2. Germline V gene lookup returns CDR1 SGHRS and CDR2 YFSETQ. J lost 6 bases, V lost 3 bases, and 10 bases had no gene match. This CDR3 spans 15 amino acids.

This chain connects TRBV5-4 to TRBJ2-1; 8 nucleotides align to TRBD2. V lost 4 bases to trimming and J lost 7 bases; unmatched junction nucleotides: 13. The germline V gene has CDR1 SGHNT and CDR2 YYREEE (reference sequence). This CDR3 has 16 amino acids. In DNA form, the CDR3 reads TGTGCCAGCAGCCCGAAGACCGGGAGGGCCACGAATGAGCAGTTCTTC. Translated: CASSPKTGRATNEQFF.

This chain connects TRBV18 to TRBJ2-2; maybe TRBD1 (5 bases). Trimming cost V 1 base and J 1 base, with 10 bases left between them. Germline-derived CDR1 and CDR2 are KGHSH and LQKENI. This CDR3 has 16 amino acids. CDR3 coding DNA: TGTGCCAGCTCACCACTGGGGCGTTGGAACACCGGGGAGCTGTTTTTT. Its translation is CASSPLGRWNTGELFF. Full variable domain (rest looked up from reference TRBV18 and TRBJ2-2): NAGVMQNPRHLVRRRGQEARLRCSPMKGHSHVYWYRQLPEEGLKFMVYLQKENIIDESGMPKERFSAEFPKEGPSILRIQQVVRGDSAAYFCASSPLGRWNTGELFFGEGSRLTVL.

J is TRBJ1-4 and V is TRBV5-4; D is undetermined. This CDR3 comprises 15 residues. The germline V gene has CDR1 SGHNT and CDR2 YYREEE (reference sequence). The V end lost 0 bases, the J end lost 0 bases, and 6 bases lay between the germline ends. The CDR3 nucleotides read TGTGCCAGCAGCTTGGAGATCTCAACTAATGAAAAACTGTTTTTT. Translated: CASSLEISTNEKLFF.

The V and J genes are TRBV4-3 and TRBJ1-4, with 11 bases identical to TRBD1. The CDR3 extends over 16 amino acids. Trimming removed 4 bases from V and 3 bases from J; junction bases left unmatched: 4. Germline-derived CDR1 and CDR2 are LGHNA and YSLEER. CDR3 region: CASSPGQGAANEKLFF. The CDR3 DNA is TGCGCCAGCAGCCCCGGACAGGGGGCGGCTAATGAAAAACTGTTTTTT.

The rearrangement joins TRBV15 to TRBJ2-2; D is possibly TRBD2 (6 bases). The CDR3 sequence is 15 residues long. CDR1 is LNHNV and CDR2 is YYDKDF in the germline V gene (reference sequence). V was pared by 1 base and J by 4 bases, with 10 bases between. CDR3 DNA sequence: TGTGCCACCAGCAGAGGTGGCGGGATCACCGGGGAGCTGTTTTTT. This gives the protein CATSRGGGITGELFF.

The chain couples TRBV6-5 to TRBJ2-7; perhaps D is TRBD1 or TRBD2 (6 bases each). Germline-derived CDR1 and CDR2 are MNHEY and SVGAGI. V was pared by 4 bases and J by 3 bases, with 13 bases between. This CDR3 spans 14 amino acids. As DNA, the CDR3 is TGTGCCAGCAGTTCCGGGGGCCGATTCTACGAGCAGTACTTC. Translated, it gives CASSSGGRFYEQYF.

This chain uses TRBV6-6 with TRBJ2-5; TRBD2 aligns across 11 bases. CDR1 is MNHNY, CDR2 SVGAGI, per germline (reference sequence). This CDR3 is 15 amino acids long. Trimming cost V 5 bases and J 3 bases; bases outside gene matches: 5. This chain's CDR3 is CASSPAGLAEETQYF. The CDR3 DNA follows: TGTGCCAGCAGTCCTGCGGGACTAGCGGAAGAGACCCAGTACTTC.

This clone was detected only once. The chain combines TRBV21-1 with TRBJ2-7; TRBD1, the table's D call, was not compared with the DNA. TRBV21-1 is annotated as a pseudogene. The CDR3 has 12 residues. The CDR3 DNA follows: TGTGCCAGCAGCAATTTGGGCGCCGAGCAGTACTTC. It encodes CASSNLGAEQYF.

This chain joins TRBV5-1 and TRBJ2-1, with a weak D call TRBD2 (5 bases). Germline CDR1 SGHRS, CDR2 YFSETQ. Trimming removed 4 bases at V and 9 bases at J, with 26 bases between. The CDR3 loop spans 17 amino acids. In DNA form, the CDR3 reads TGCGCCAGCAGCCCTGCCCCCCCGGGATCCGCAACGGGTGAGCAGTTCTTC. It codes for CASSPAPPGSATGEQFF. Looking up the rest from reference TRBV5-1 and TRBJ2-1 gives the full variable domain: KAGVTQTPRYLIKTRGQQVTLSCSPISGHRSVSWYQQTPGQGLQFLFEYFSETQRNKGNFPGRFSGRQFSNSRSEMNVSTLELGDSALYLCASSPAPPGSATGEQFFGPGTRLTVL.

In nucleotides, the CDR3 is TGTGCCAGCAGCTTAAACTACGAGCAGTACTTC. Its protein product is CASSLNYEQYF. The genes are TRBV7-2 and TRBJ2-7, with D hard to call. The CDR3 contains 11 residues. V was shortened by 2 bases and J by 3 bases, with 2 bases between the two germline ends. Germline V CDR1 and CDR2: SGHTA, FQGNSA. The full variable domain, its missing parts supplied by reference TRBV7-2 and TRBJ2-7, is GAGVSQSPSNKVTEKGKDVELRCDPISGHTALYWYRQSLGQGLEFLIYFQGNSAPDKSGLPSDRFSAERTGGSVSTLTIQRTQQEDSAVYLCASSLNYEQYFGPGTRLTVT.

The rearrangement joins TRBV6-5 to TRBJ1-5; D is undetermined. The germline gives CDR1 MNHEY, CDR2 SVGAGI. Trimming removed 6 bases from V and 6 bases from J, with 12 bases in between. This CDR3 has 13 amino acids. The CDR3 coding sequence is TGTGCCAGCAGGCCCACACGGAGTCAGCCCCAGCATTTT. Its protein product is CASRPTRSQPQHF.

This chain connects TRBV27 to TRBJ2-1; D perhaps matches TRBD2 (7 bases). Germline V lookup: CDR1 MNHEY, CDR2 SMNVEV (reference sequence). The V end was cut by 3 bases, the J end by 5 bases, with 14 bases between. This CDR3 contains 15 residues. The CDR3: CASSLIGGGNNEQFF. In nucleotides, the CDR3 is TGTGCCAGCAGTTTGATTGGCGGGGGCAACAATGAGCAGTTCTTC.

The chain recombines TRBV15 with TRBJ2-2, with D possibly being TRBD1 or TRBD2 (6 bases each). V was clipped by 0 bases and J by 3 bases, with 11 bases between them. Germline V CDR1 and CDR2: LNHNV, YYDKDF (reference sequence). The CDR3 has 16 residues. This CDR3 reads CATSRDRGTHTGELFF. For the CDR3, the DNA is TGTGCCACCAGCAGAGATCGGGGGACACACACCGGGGAGCTGTTTTTT. The full variable domain, rest sourced from reference TRBV15 and TRBJ2-2, is DAMVIQNPRYQVTQFGKPVTLSCSQTLNHNVMYWYQQKSSQAPKLLFHYYDKDFNNEADTPDNFQSRRPNTSFCFLDIRSPGLGDTAMYLCATSRDRGTHTGELFFGEGSRLTVL.